This T cell receptor beta chain was identified during a study of blood T cell repertoires in COVID-19. Study as a whole: The origin of the acute and convalescent COVID-19 samples was the United States, Italy and Spain. From T cells, B-cell-depleted T cells, or PBMCs came the material, which was cDNA or gDNA.

In regard to this clone: The sample holds other DNA sequences that translate to the same CDR3.

Original analysis: Amplification of reference gene primers was used by the study to estimate nucleated cell counts. Data came from immunoSEQ multiplex PCR; TCRdb stores just in-frame clones and leaves some out. V and J calls and clone size are given by that table; D and trimming were obtained from the DNA. The sample includes more than 140,000 clones, around 88% seen only once; the top ten take more than 1.5%. Germline loops: CDR1 KGHSH, CDR2 LQKENI. V shed 4 bases and J shed 1 base, with 7 bases lying between them. There are 13 residues in the CDR3. The sequenced sample was peripheral blood. The TCR was taken from a woman aged 55-69 years with acute or convalescent COVID-19. The chain is built from TRBV18 and TRBJ1-1; possibly TRBD1 for D (5 bases). CDR3 amino acids: CASSQGQNTEAFF. The CDR3 region has the DNA TGTGCCAGCTCACAAGGACAGAACACTGAAGCTTTCTTT.